These T cell receptor beta chains were read from a single sample in a study of blood T cell repertoires in COVID-19. The repertoire was sequenced with immunoSEQ multiplex PCR; TCRdb's copy has only in-frame clones and lacks some. The sample carries hundreds of thousands of clones, more than 80% recorded once. The sample comprised peripheral blood. Receptors were obtained from a woman younger than 30 with acute or convalescent COVID-19. Each CDR3 is given with its conserved first and last residue. The order of the fields is clone size, J gene, D gene, V gene, CDR3 DNA, CDR3 protein. The D gene is left open where the match is weak. Clone size, where shown, is once, few, many, or a class for clones that have expanded.

.	TRBJ2-7	TRBD1	TRBV6-5	TGTGCCAGCAGTTTCTCGGACAGGGACGAGCAGTACTTC	CASSFSDRDEQYF
.	TRBJ2-3	TRBD2	TRBV24-1	TGTGCCACCAGTGAGGAGCGGGGTGCTAGCACAGATACGCAGTATTTT	CATSEERGASTDTQYF
once	TRBJ2-2	TRBD2	TRBV13	TGTGCCAGCAGCTTGGGTCGACTAGCGGGGGGGCGGCGCACCGGGGAGCTGTTTTTT	CASSLGRLAGGRRTGELFF
.	TRBJ2-7	.	TRBV3-1/TRBV3-2	TGTGCCAGCAATGGAGGGAGGTCCTACGAGCAGTACTTC	CASNGGRSYEQYF
.	TRBJ2-1	.	TRBV4-1	TGCGCCAGCAGCCAACAGGAAGCTACATATGAGCAGTTCTTC	CASSQQEATYEQFF
.	TRBJ2-7	TRBD1	TRBV27	TGTGCCAGCAGTCAAAGACAGGGATACGAGCAGTACTTC	CASSQRQGYEQYF
few	TRBJ1-3	.	TRBV5-8	TGTGCCAGCAGCCTATTAAGATGGAGGTCCACTGGAAACACCATATATTTT	CASSLLRWRSTGNTIYF
.	TRBJ2-7	.	TRBV5-5	TGTGCCAGCAGCTTGGACTGCCGCCTCTCCTACGAGCAGTACTTC	CASSLDCRLSYEQYF
.	TRBJ1-6	TRBD1	TRBV5-1	TGCGCCAGCAGCTTGGGAGACAGGGGATGGAATTCACCCCTCCACTTT	CASSLGDRGWNSPLHF
.	TRBJ1-1	.	TRBV7-3	TGTGCCAGCAGCGTCGTGGCAGGAAGCACTGAAGCTTTCTTT	CASSVVAGSTEAFF
.	TRBJ2-2	.	TRBV5-1	TGCGCCAGTTCAGCGAACACCGGGGAGCTGTTTTTT	CASSANTGELFF
.	TRBJ1-1	TRBD1	TRBV19	TGTGCCAGTTTAACAGGGGGGGGCACTGAAGCTTTCTTT	CASLTGGGTEAFF
.	TRBJ1-6	.	TRBV7-2	TGTGCCAGCAGTCCAGGGTTATCACTAAGCTCCTATAATTCACCCCTCCACTTT	CASSPGLSLSSYNSPLHF
.	TRBJ2-3	TRBD2	TRBV7-9	TGTGCCAGCAGCTCTAGACTAGCGGGGGGGCATAGAGATACGCAGTATTTT	CASSSRLAGGHRDTQYF
.	TRBJ2-7	.	TRBV2	TGTGCCAGCAGTGAAGGGCCAAGGCGGCTCTACGAGCAGTACTTC	CASSEGPRRLYEQYF
few	TRBJ1-4	TRBD1	TRBV30	TGTGCCTGGGGGGGACAGGGAGGTGAAAAACTGTTTTTT	CAWGGQGGEKLFF
few	TRBJ1-1	.	TRBV5-1	TGCGCCAGCAGCCCCACTTCGAACACTGAAGCTTTCTTT	CASSPTSNTEAFF
.	TRBJ1-5	.	TRBV19	TGTGCCAGTAGCCCCTGGGGGGAGGTTCAGCCCCAGCATTTT	CASSPWGEVQPQHF
.	TRBJ1-1	.	TRBV27	TGTGCCAGCAGCCACGACGAGCGGAACACTGAAGCTTTCTTT	CASSHDERNTEAFF
.	TRBJ1-5	TRBD1	TRBV10-3	TGTGCCATCAGTGACGGGACAGGATTTAACCAGCCCCAGCATTTT	CAISDGTGFNQPQHF
.	TRBJ2-1	.	TRBV11-3	TGTGCCAGCAGCTTTCACAGGGTGGATGAGCAGTTCTTC	CASSFHRVDEQFF
.	TRBJ2-3	TRBD2	TRBV5-1	TGCGCCAGCAGCTTGGTCCCGAGCGGGGGCATATACACAGATACGCAGTATTTT	CASSLVPSGGIYTDTQYF
.	TRBJ1-5	.	TRBV21-1	TGTGCCAGCAGCAAGGGGAGACCGGGACACCGCAATCAGCCCCAGCATTTT	CASSKGRPGHRNQPQHF
.	TRBJ1-5	.	TRBV6-5	TGTGCCAGCAGTTACTCGAGTCGTCAGCCCCAGCATTTT	CASSYSSRQPQHF
.	TRBJ1-1	.	TRBV6-2/TRBV6-3	TGTGCCAGCAGTTACTCGGGGGCAGCGGGGTATGGTACGAACACTGAAGCTTTCTTT	CASSYSGAAGYGTNTEAFF
.	TRBJ1-2	TRBD1	TRBV5-1	TGCGCCAGCAGCTTGGACAGGGGGATAGGCTACACCTTC	CASSLDRGIGYTF
.	TRBJ2-5	.	TRBV6-5	TGTGCCAGCAGCCGGGGGTACCAAGAGACCCAGTACTTC	CASSRGYQETQYF
.	TRBJ2-6	.	TRBV30	TGTGCCTGGAGTGTACGATGGGGGCGCGGTGGGGCCAACGTCCTGACTTTC	CAWSVRWGRGGANVLTF
few	TRBJ1-2	.	TRBV27	TGTGCCAGCAGTTTATCCGGGGGGGCGGTCTATGGCTACACCTTC	CASSLSGGAVYGYTF
.	TRBJ1-5	TRBD1	TRBV11-2	TGTGCCAGCAGCGACCACCGGGGACAGCCACTACGGAGCAATCAGCCCCAGCATTTT	CASSDHRGQPLRSNQPQHF
.	TRBJ2-1	TRBD2	TRBV5-1	TGCGCCAGCAGCTTTTTCCGGGGGGGCATGAATGAGCAGTTCTTC	CASSFFRGGMNEQFF